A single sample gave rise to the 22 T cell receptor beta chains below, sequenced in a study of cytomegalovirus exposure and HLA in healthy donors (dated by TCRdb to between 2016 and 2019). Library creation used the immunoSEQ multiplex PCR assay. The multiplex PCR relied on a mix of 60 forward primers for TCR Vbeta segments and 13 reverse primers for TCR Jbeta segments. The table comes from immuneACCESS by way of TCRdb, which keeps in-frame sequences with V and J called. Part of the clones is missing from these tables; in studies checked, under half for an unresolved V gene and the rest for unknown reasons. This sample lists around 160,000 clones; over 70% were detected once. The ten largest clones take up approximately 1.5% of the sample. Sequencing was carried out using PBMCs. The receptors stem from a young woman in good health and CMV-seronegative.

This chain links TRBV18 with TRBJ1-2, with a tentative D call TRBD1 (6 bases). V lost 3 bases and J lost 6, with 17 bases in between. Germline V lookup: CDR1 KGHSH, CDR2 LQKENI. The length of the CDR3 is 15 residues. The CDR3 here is CASSPNTGQFDGYTF. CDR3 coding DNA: TGTGCCAGCTCACCTAACACTGGACAGTTCGATGGCTACACCTTC.

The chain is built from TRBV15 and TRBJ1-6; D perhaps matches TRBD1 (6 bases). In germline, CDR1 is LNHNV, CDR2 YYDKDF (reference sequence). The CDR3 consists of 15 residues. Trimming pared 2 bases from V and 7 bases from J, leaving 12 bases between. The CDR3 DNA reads TGTGCCACCAGCAGAAGGACGGGGGGCAATTCACCCCTCCACTTT. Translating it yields CATSRRTGGNSPLHF.

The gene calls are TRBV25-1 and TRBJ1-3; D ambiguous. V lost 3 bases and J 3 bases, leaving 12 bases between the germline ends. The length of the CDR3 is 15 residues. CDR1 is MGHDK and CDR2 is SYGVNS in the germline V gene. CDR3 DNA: TGTGCCAGCAGTGATGCAACCCAGGTTGGAAACACCATATATTTT. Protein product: CASSDATQVGNTIYF. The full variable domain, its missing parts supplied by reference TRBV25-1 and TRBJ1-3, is EADIYQTPRYLVIGTGKKITLECSQTMGHDKMYWYQQDPGMELHLIHYSYGVNSTEKGDLSSESTVSRIRTEHFPLTLESARPSHTSQYLCASSDATQVGNTIYFGEGSWLTVV.

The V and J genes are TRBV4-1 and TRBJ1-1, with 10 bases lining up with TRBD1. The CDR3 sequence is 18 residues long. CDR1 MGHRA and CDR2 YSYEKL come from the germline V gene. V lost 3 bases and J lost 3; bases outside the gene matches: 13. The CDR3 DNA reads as TGCGCCAGCAGCCAGCTAGACAGGGGGCCTTTCTGGGACACTGAAGCTTTCTTT. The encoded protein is CASSQLDRGPFWDTEAFF.

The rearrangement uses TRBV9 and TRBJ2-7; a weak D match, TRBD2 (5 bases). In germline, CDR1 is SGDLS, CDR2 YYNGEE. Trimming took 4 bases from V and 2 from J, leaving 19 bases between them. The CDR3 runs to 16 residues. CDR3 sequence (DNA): TGTGCCAGCAGCCCCGGACTTTTTCCCTCTACCTACGAGCAGTACTTC. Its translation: CASSPGLFPSTYEQYF.

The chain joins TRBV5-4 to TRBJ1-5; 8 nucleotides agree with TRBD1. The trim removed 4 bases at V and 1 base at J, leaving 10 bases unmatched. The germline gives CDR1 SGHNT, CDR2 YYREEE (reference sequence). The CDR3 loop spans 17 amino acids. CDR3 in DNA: TGTGCCAGCAGCCTAACACAGGGGGGAGGCAGCAATCAGCCCCAGCATTTT. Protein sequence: CASSLTQGGGSNQPQHF. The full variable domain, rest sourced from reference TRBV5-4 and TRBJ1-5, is ETGVTQSPTHLIKTRGQQVTLRCSSQSGHNTVSWYQQALGQGPQFIFQYYREEENGRGNFPPRFSGLQFPNYSSELNVNALELDDSALYLCASSLTQGGGSNQPQHFGDGTRLSIL.

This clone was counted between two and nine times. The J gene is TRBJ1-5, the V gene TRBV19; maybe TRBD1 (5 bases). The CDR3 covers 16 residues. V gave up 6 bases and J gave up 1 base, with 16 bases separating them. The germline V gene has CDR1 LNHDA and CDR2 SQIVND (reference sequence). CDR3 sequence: CASSKDTRMSNQPQHF. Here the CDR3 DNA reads TGTGCCAGTAGCAAGGACACACGTATGAGCAATCAGCCCCAGCATTTT.

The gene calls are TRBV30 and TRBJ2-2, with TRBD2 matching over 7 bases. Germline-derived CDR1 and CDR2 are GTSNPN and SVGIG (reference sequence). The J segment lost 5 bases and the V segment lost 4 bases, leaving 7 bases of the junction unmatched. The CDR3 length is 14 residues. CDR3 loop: CAWTRGVRTGELFF. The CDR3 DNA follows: TGTGCCTGGACCCGGGGGGTACGGACCGGGGAGCTGTTTTTT.

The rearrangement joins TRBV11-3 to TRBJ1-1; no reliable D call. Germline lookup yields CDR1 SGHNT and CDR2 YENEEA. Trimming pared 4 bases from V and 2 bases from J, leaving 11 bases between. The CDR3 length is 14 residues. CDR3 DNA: TGTGCCAGCAGCTCGGAGAGACTTAACACTGAAGCTTTCTTT. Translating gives CASSSERLNTEAFF.

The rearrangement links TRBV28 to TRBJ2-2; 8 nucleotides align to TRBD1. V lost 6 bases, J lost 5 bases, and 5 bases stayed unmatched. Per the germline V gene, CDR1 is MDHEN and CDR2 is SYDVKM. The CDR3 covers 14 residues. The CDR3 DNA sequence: TGTGCCAGCAGAAGCCAGGGGGCGACCGGGGAGCTGTTTTTT. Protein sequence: CASRSQGATGELFF.

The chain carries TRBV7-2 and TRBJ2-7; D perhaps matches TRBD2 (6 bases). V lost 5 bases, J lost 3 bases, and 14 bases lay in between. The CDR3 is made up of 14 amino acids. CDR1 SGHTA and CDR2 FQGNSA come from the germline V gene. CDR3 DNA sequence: TGTGCCAGCAGCGTGGGTGGAGGGTACTACGAGCAGTACTTC. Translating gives CASSVGGGYYEQYF.

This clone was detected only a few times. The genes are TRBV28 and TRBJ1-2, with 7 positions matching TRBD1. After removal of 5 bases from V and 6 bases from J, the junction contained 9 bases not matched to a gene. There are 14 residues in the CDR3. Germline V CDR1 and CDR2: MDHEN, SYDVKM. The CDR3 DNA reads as TGTGCCAGCAGTCCATGGACAGGAGGGGATGGCTACACCTTC. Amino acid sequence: CASSPWTGGDGYTF.

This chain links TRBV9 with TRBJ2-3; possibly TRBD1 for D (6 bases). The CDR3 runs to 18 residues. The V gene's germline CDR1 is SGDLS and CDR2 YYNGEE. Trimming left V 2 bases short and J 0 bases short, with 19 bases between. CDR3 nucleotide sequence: TGTGCCAGCAGCGTTCAGGGGAGACCCCAATCTAGCACAGATACGCAGTATTTT. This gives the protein CASSVQGRPQSSTDTQYF.

The CDR3 loop reads CASSPYLQAGYGYTF. In DNA form, the CDR3 reads TGTGCCAGCAGTCCTTATCTCCAGGCGGGCTATGGCTACACCTTC. This rearrangement joins TRBV6-5 to TRBJ1-2; D not certain. This CDR3 spans 15 amino acids. The V gene's germline CDR1 is MNHEY and CDR2 SVGAGI. V was trimmed by 5 bases and J by 4 bases, leaving 17 bases between them.

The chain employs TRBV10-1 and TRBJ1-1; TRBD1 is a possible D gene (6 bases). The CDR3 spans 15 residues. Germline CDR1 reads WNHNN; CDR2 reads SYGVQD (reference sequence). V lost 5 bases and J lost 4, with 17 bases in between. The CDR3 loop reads CASSKRTGGGTEAFF. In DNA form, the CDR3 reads TGCGCCAGCAGTAAAAGGACGGGGGGCGGCACTGAAGCTTTCTTT.

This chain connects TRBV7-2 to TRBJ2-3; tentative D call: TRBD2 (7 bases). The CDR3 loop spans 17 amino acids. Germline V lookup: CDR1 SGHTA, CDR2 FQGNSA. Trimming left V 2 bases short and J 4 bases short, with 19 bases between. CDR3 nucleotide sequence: TGTGCCAGCAGCTTAAGTCTCGTGGGAGGGGGGGCAGATACGCAGTATTTT. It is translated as CASSLSLVGGGADTQYF. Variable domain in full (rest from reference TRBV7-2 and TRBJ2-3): GAGVSQSPSNKVTEKGKDVELRCDPISGHTALYWYRQSLGQGLEFLIYFQGNSAPDKSGLPSDRFSAERTGGSVSTLTIQRTQQEDSAVYLCASSLSLVGGGADTQYFGPGTRLTVL.

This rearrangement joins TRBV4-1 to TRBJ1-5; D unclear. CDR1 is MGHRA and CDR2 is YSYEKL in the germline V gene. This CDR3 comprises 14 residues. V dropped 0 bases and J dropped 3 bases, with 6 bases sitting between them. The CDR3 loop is CASSQDTVNQPQHF. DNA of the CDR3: TGCGCCAGCAGCCAAGATACGGTCAATCAGCCCCAGCATTTT.

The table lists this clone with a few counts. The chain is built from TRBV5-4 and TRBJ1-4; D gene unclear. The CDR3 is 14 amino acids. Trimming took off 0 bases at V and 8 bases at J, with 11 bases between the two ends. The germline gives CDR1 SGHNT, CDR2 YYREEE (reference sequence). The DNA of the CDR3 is TGTGCCAGCAGCTTGGGGCAGGTCCGGGAAAAACTGTTTTTT. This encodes CASSLGQVREKLFF.

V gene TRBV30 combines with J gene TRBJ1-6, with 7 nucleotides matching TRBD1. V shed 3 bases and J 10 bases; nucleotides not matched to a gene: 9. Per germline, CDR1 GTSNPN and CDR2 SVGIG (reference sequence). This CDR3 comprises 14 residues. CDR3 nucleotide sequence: TGTGCCTGGAGGGGGCAGGGGGTCGAATCACCCCTCCACTTT. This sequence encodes CAWRGQGVESPLHF.

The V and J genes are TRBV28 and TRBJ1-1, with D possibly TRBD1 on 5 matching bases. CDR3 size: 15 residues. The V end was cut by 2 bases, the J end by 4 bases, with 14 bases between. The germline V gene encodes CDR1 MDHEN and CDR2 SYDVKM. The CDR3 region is CASSLTKGIGTEAFF. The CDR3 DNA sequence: TGTGCCAGCAGTTTAACGAAGGGGATCGGCACTGAAGCTTTCTTT.

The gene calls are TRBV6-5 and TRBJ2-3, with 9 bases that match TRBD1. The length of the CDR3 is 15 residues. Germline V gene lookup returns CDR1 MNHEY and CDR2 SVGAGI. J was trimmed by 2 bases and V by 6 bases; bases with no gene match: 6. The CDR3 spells CASRPQGAPTDTQYF. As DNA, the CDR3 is TGTGCCAGCAGACCACAGGGGGCGCCCACAGATACGCAGTATTTT.

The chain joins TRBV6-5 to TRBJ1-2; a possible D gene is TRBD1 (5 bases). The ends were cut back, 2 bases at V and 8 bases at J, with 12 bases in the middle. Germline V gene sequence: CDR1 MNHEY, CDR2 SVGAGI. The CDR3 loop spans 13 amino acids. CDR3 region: CASSYGPGEGYTF. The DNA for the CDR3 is TGTGCCAGCAGTTACGGGCCGGGGGAAGGCTACACCTTC.